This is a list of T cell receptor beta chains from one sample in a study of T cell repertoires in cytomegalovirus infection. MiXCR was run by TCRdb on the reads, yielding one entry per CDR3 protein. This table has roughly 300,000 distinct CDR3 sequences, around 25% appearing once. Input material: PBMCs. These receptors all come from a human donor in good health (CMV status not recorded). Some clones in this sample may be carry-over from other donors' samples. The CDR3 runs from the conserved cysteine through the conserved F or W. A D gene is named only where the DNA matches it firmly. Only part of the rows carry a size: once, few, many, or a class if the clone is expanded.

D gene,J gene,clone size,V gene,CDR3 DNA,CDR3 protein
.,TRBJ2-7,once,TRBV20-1,TGCAGTGCTTACGGGGTTGGCGAGCAGTACTTC,CSAYGVGEQYF
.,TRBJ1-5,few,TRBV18,TGTGCCAGCTCACCGGAGGGGGGTATCCAGCCCCAGCATTTT,CASSPEGGIQPQHF
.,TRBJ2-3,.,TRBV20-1,TGCAGTGCTCCTGACACAGATACGCAGTATTTT,CSAPDTDTQYF
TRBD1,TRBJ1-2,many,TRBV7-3,TGTGCCAGCAGCTTTGGGACAGGGGGAGATGGCTACACCTTC,CASSFGTGGDGYTF
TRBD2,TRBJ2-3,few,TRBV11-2,TGTGCCAGCAGCTTCGGACTAGCGGCTAGCACAGATACGCAGTATTTT,CASSFGLAASTDTQYF
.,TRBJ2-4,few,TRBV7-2,TGTGCCAGCAGCTTAGCGCTTCTGGTTTCGGACATTCAGTACTTC,CASSLALLVSDIQYF
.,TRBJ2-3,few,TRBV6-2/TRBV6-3,TGTGCCGCCGGGCAAAGCACAGATACGCAGTATTTT,CAAGQSTDTQYF
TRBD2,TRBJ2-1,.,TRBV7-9,TGTGCCAGCAGCTTAGCGACGGGAGGGTTCCACAATGAGCAGTTCTTC,CASSLATGGFHNEQFF
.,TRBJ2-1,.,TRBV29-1,TGCAGCGTTGAGGGTGGGACTTCCATTTCCTACAATGAGCAGTTCTTC,CSVEGGTSISYNEQFF
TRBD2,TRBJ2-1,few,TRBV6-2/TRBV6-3,TGTGCCAGCGCAAAATTCCAAGCGGGAGGGCCCGGCGATGAGCAGTTCTTC,CASAKFQAGGPGDEQFF
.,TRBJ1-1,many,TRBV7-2,TGTGCCAGCAGCTTAGCGCGCATCCGGGATGGGGAAGCTTTCTTT,CASSLARIRDGEAFF
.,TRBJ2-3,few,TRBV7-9,TGTGCCAGCAGCTTTTCCGGGGTGGGGAGCACAGATACGCAGTATTTT,CASSFSGVGSTDTQYF
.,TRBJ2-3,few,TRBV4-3,TGCGCCAGCAGCCATGGTGGTAGCGCAGGAGATACGCAGTATTTT,CASSHGGSAGDTQYF
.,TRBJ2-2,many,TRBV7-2,TGTGCCAGCAGCCCGCGACGGGGAGACACCGGGGAGCTGTTTTTT,CASSPRRGDTGELFF
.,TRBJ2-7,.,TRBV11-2,TGTGCCAGCAGCCGCCGGGGATCCTACGAGCAGTACTTC,CASSRRGSYEQYF
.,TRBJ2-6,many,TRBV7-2,TGTGCCAGCAGCTTAGACAGGGCGGCTGGGGCCAACGTCCTGACTTTC,CASSLDRAAGANVLTF
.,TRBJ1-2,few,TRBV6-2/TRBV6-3,TGTGCCAGCAGTTACTCGAAGGGTGGACCGATCTATGGCTACACCTTC,CASSYSKGGPIYGYTF
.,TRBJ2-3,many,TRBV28,TGTGCCAGCAGTTTAAGCGGACCCAGCACAGATACGCAGTATTTT,CASSLSGPSTDTQYF
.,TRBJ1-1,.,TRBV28,TGTGCCAGCACCATTCCCGGGGGCCTTGAAGCTTTCTTT,CASTIPGGLEAFF
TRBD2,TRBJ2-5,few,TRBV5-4,TGTGCCAGCAGCGCCCGACTAGCGGGGGGGCAAGAGACCCAGTACTTC,CASSARLAGGQETQYF
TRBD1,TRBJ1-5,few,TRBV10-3,TGTGCCATCTCTCCTCGACAGGGGGTCGCTCAGCCCCAGCATTTT,CAISPRQGVAQPQHF
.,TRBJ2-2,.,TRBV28,TGTGCCAGCAGAAGTCCCACTTTTAATGCCGGGGAGCTGTTTTTT,CASRSPTFNAGELFF
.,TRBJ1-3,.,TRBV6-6,TGTGCCAGCAGGGGTACGAGAAACACCATATATTTT,CASRGTRNTIYF
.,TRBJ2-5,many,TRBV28,TGTGCCAGCAGTCGCCCCAGGTTATTGGGACAAGAGACCCAGTACTTC,CASSRPRLLGQETQYF
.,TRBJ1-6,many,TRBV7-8,TGTGCCAGCAGCCCAAGTAGGGGACATTCACCCCTCCACTTT,CASSPSRGHSPLHF
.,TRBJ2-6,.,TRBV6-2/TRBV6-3,TGTGCCAGCAGTCGCTACTCTGGGGCCAACGTCCTGACTTTC,CASSRYSGANVLTF
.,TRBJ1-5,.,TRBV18,TGTGCCAGCTCACTTCAGGACGATCAGCCCCAGCATTTT,CASSLQDDQPQHF
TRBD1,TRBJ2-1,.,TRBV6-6,TGTGCCAGCAGTTCCTGGCCCTCCGGGACAGGGGGCCGAAACAATGAGCAGTTCTTC,CASSSWPSGTGGRNNEQFF
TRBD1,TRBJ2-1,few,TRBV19,TGTGCCAGTAGGCACCGGGACAGGGTCGAGAATGAGCAGTTCTTC,CASRHRDRVENEQFF
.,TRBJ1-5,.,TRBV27,TGTGCCAGCAGTTTTCTGGGCAGGGGTGACCAGCCCCGGCATTTT,CASSFLGRGDQPRHF
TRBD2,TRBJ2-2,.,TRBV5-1,TGCGCCAGCAGCTATCCAGTAGCGGGTTTAAACACCGGGGAGCTGTTTTTT,CASSYPVAGLNTGELFF
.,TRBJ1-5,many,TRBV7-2,TGTGCCAGCAGCTTAGACACAGGGCGAGACCAGCCCCAGCATTTT,CASSLDTGRDQPQHF
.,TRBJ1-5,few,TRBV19,TGTGCCAGTAGTACGGTGCCCGGACAGAGCAATCAGCCCCAGCATTTT,CASSTVPGQSNQPQHF
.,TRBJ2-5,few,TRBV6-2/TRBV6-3,TGTGCCAGCAGTTACGCGGGGAGTAGGACCCAGTACTTC,CASSYAGSRTQYF
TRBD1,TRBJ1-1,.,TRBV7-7,TGTGCTAGCAGCCCGGGACAGGGGGCGCGTGCTTTCTTT,CASSPGQGARAFF
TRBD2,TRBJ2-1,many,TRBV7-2,TGTGCCAGCAGCTTCGGGACTAGCGGGAACAATGAGCAGTTCTTC,CASSFGTSGNNEQFF
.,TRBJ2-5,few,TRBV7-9,TGTGCCAGCAGCAAGGCCTCCTGGGAGACCCAGTACTTC,CASSKASWETQYF
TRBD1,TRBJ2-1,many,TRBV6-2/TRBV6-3,TGTGCCAGCAGTTCGGGACAGGGGTGGAATGAGCAGTTCTTC,CASSSGQGWNEQFF
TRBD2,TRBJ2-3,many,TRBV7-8,TGTGCCAGCAGCTTAACCGGTGGCGGGGGGGCCTTGACAGATACGCAGTATTTT,CASSLTGGGGALTDTQYF
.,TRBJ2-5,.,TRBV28,TGTGCCAGCTACGGAGGGGCGAACCCCGGGACCCAGTACTTC,CASYGGANPGTQYF
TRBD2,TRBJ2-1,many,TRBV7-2,TGTGCCAGCAGCTTAGTAGCAGCGGGAGGACCCAATGAGCAGTTCTTC,CASSLVAAGGPNEQFF
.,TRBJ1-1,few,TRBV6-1,TGTGCCAGCAGTGACCGACCCACCGCGAGCACTGAAGCTTTCTTT,CASSDRPTASTEAFF
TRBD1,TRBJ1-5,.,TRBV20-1,TGCAGTGCTAGACCCACGACAGGGGGGGATCAGCCCCAGCATTTT,CSARPTTGGDQPQHF
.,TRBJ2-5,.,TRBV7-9,TGTGCCAGCAGCTTAGCGGACGGGGGAGAGGAGACCCAGTACTTC,CASSLADGGEETQYF
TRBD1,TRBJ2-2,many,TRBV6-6,TGTGCCAGCAGCTCGGGACAGATGACCGGGGAGCTGTTTTTT,CASSSGQMTGELFF
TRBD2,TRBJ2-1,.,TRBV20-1,TGCAGTGCACCCAGTCGGGACAGGGGACTAGCGGGGATCTACAATGAGCAGTTCTTC,CSAPSRDRGLAGIYNEQFF
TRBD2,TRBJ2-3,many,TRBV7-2,TGTGCCAGCAGCGGAGAAGGGACTAGCGGGGGATATACGCAGTATTTT,CASSGEGTSGGYTQYF
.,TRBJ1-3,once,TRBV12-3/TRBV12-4,TGTGCCAGCAGTTTCCCCGAGGGACGAACCCCACCTGGTAACACCATATATTTT,CASSFPEGRTPPGNTIYF
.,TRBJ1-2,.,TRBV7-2,TGTGCCAGCAGCCTGGGCGGCATCTATGGCTACACCTTC,CASSLGGIYGYTF
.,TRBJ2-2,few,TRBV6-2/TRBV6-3,TGTGCCAGCAGTTACCAAGAGTTGGAGGAGCTGTTTTTT,CASSYQELEELFF
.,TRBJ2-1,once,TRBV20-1,TGCAGTGCTAGAGATCCCTCGCGGTGGCTCAACAATGAGCAGTTCTTC,CSARDPSRWLNNEQFF
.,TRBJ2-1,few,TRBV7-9,TGTGCCAGCAGCGCCGTACAGTATTCCAATGAGCAGTTCTTC,CASSAVQYSNEQFF
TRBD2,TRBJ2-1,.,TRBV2,TGTGCCAGCAGTGGAAGTAGCGGGGCCTACAATGAGCAGTTCTTC,CASSGSSGAYNEQFF